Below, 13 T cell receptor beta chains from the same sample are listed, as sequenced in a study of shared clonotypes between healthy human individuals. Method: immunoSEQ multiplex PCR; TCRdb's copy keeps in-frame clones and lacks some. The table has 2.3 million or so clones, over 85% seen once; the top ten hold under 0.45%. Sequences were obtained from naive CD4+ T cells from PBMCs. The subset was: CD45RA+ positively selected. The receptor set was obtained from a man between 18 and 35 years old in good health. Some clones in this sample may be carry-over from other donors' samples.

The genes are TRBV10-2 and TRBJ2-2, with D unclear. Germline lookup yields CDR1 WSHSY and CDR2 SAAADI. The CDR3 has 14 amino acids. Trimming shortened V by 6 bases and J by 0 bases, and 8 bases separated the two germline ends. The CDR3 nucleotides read TGCGCCAGCAGAATAAATACGAACACCGGGGAGCTGTTTTTT. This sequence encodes CASRINTNTGELFF.

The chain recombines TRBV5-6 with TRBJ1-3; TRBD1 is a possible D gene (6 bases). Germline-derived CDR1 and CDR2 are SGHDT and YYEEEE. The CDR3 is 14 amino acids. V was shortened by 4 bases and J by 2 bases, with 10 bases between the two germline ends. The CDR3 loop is CASSLQGPGNTIYF. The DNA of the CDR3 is TGTGCCAGCAGCCTACAGGGCCCTGGAAACACCATATATTTT.

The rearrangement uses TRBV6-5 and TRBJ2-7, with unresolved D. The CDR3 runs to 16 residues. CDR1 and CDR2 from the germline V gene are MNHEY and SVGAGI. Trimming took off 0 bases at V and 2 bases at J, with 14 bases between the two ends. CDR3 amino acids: CASSYSMVTTTYEQYF. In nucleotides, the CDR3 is TGTGCCAGCAGTTACTCGATGGTCACTACTACCTACGAGCAGTACTTC.

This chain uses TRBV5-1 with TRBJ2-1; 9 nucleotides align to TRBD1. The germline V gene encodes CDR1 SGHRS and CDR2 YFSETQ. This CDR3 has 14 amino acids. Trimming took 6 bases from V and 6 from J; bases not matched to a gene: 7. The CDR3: CASTPGTGINEQFF. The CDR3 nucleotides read TGCGCCAGCACCCCCGGGACAGGGATCAATGAGCAGTTCTTC.

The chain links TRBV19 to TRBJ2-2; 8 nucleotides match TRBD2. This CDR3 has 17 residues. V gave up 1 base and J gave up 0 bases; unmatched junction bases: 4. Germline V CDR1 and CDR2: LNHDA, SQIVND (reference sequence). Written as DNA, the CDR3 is TGTGCCAGTAGTATAGCGGGAGGGCTGACGAACACCGGGGAGCTGTTTTTT. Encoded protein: CASSIAGGLTNTGELFF. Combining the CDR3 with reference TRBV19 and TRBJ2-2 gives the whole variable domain DGGITQSPKYLFRKEGQNVTLSCEQNLNHDAMYWYRQDPGQGLRLIYYSQIVNDFQKGDIAEGYSVSREKKESFPLTVTSAQKNPTAFYLCASSIAGGLTNTGELFFGEGSRLTVL.

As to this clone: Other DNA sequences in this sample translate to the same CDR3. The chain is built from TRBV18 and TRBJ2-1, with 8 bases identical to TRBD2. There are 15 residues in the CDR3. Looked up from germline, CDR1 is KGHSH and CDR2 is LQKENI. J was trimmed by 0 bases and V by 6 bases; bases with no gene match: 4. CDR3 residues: CASSRSGSSYNEQFF. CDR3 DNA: TGTGCCAGCTCTAGGAGCGGGAGCTCCTACAATGAGCAGTTCTTC.

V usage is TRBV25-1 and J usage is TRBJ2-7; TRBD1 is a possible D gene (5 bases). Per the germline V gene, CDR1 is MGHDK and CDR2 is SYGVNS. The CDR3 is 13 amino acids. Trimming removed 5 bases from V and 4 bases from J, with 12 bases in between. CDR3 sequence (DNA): TGTGCCAGCAGTAAGACAGTACCGTACGAGCAGTACTTC. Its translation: CASSKTVPYEQYF.

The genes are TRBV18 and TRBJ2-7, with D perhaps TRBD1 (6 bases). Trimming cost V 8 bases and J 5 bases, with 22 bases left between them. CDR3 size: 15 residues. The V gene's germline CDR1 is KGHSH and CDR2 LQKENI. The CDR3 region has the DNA TGTGCCAGCACCAATATCCCTACAGGGTACCACGAGCAGTACTTC. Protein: CASTNIPTGYHEQYF.

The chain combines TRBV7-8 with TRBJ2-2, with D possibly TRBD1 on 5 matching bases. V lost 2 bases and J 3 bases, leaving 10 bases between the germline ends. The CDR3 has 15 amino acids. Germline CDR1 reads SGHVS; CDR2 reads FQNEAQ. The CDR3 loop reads CASSLQGMDTGELFF. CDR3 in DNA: TGTGCCAGCAGCTTACAGGGTATGGACACCGGGGAGCTGTTTTTT. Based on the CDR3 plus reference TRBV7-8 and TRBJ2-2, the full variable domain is GAGVSQSPRYKVAKRGQDVALRCDPISGHVSLFWYQQALGQGPEFLTYFQNEAQLDKSGLPSDRFFAERPEGSVSTLKIQRTQQEDSAVYLCASSLQGMDTGELFFGEGSRLTVL.

The CDR3 reads CSVEFRESYYNEQFF. The CDR3 DNA reads TGCAGCGTTGAATTCCGGGAGAGCTACTACAATGAGCAGTTCTTC. The V gene is TRBV29-1, the J gene TRBJ2-1, with TRBD2 as a possible D gene (6 bases). This CDR3 has 15 amino acids. V was clipped by 2 bases and J by 3 bases, with 14 bases between them. CDR1 and CDR2 (germline): SQVTM, ANQGSEA.

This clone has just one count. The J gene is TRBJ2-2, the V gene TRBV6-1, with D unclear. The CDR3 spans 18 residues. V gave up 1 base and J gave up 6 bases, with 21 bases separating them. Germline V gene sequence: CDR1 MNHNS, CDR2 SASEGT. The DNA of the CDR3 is TGTGCCAGCAGTGAAGTTCTTTGGGGTTATCGGGCCGCCGGGGAGCTGTTTTTT. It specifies CASSEVLWGYRAAGELFF.

The CDR3 region has the DNA TGTGCCAGCAGCGTGGCAGGGGGCGCCCCGGGGGAAAAACTGTTTTTT. Its protein product is CASSVAGGAPGEKLFF. The J gene is TRBJ1-4, the V gene TRBV25-1; 8 nucleotides line up with TRBD1. The CDR3 totals 16 residues. With V trimmed by 6 bases and J by 8 bases, 14 bases remained unmatched. Germline CDR1 is MGHDK and CDR2 is SYGVNS.

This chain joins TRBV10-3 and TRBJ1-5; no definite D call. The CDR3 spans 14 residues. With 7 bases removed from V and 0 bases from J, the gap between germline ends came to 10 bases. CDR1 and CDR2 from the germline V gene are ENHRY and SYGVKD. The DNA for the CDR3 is TGTGCCATCATACCACAGTATAGCAATCAGCCCCAGCATTTT. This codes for CAIIPQYSNQPQHF.